One and the same sample provided the 4 T cell receptor beta chains below, sequenced in a study of T cell responses to AZD1222 COVID-19 vaccine. The protocol was immunoSEQ multiplex PCR, while the TCRdb copy is restricted to in-frame clones and leaves out a portion. The repertoire includes 120,000 or so clones, around 89% of them detected once, and 7.1% sits in the top ten. The input for sequencing was peripheral blood, taken 28 days after the second AZD1222 dose. Receptors originate from an adult who received the AZD1222 COVID-19 vaccine.

The chain couples TRBV19 to TRBJ1-2, with D possibly matching TRBD1 (6 bases). The ends were cut back, 4 bases at V and 7 bases at J, with 16 bases in the middle. This CDR3 comprises 14 residues. Germline-derived CDR1 and CDR2 are LNHDA and SQIVND (reference sequence). The CDR3 spells CASSTTTGLGGYTF. CDR3 bases: TGTGCCAGTAGTACTACGACAGGTCTAGGTGGCTACACCTTC. Complete variable domain (other parts from reference TRBV19 and TRBJ1-2): DGGITQSPKYLFRKEGQNVTLSCEQNLNHDAMYWYRQDPGQGLRLIYYSQIVNDFQKGDIAEGYSVSREKKESFPLTVTSAQKNPTAFYLCASSTTTGLGGYTFGSGTRLTVV.

This sequence joins TRBV3-1 (or the pseudogene TRBV3-2) and TRBJ1-4, with 9 bases identical to TRBD1. Germline values: CDR1 LGHDT, CDR2 YNNKEL (reference sequence). CDR3 size: 14 residues. Trimming removed 6 bases from V and 3 bases from J; junction bases left unmatched: 2. The CDR3 here is CASSRDRANEKLFF. The CDR3 nucleotides are TGTGCCAGCAGTCGGGACAGGGCTAATGAAAAACTGTTTTTT.

Only a few counts were recorded for this clone. This chain uses TRBV7-9 with TRBJ1-2; 7 bases are shared with TRBD1. Trimming removed 3 bases from V and 5 bases from J; junction bases left unmatched: 6. This CDR3 spans 14 amino acids. Germline loops: CDR1 SEHNR, CDR2 FQNEAQ (reference sequence). The CDR3 region is CASSFDRARYGYTF. The CDR3 bases are TGTGCCAGCAGCTTCGACAGGGCCAGATATGGCTACACCTTC.

The chain recombines TRBV7-9 with TRBJ1-6; D is perhaps TRBD1 (6 bases). Trimming stripped 5 bases from V and 5 bases from J, with 7 bases between. The CDR3 length is 13 residues. Germline CDR1 reads SEHNR; CDR2 reads FQNEAQ (reference sequence). The CDR3 DNA follows: TGTGCCAGCAGCGGGACAAATAATTCACCCCTCCACTTT. This translates into CASSGTNNSPLHF.